Given below is one T cell receptor beta chain in context. The sample comes from a study of cytomegalovirus exposure and HLA in healthy donors. 13 Jbeta primers and 60 Vbeta primers were used for the PCR. Generated by immunoSEQ multiplex PCR, the TCRdb table keeps only in-frame clones and is missing some. The data contain about 85,000 clones, 80% of them singletons. Germline V gives CDR1 ENHRY, CDR2 SYGVKD. The trim removed 2 bases at V and 6 bases at J, leaving 8 bases unmatched. This CDR3 has 16 residues. The receptor's source is a woman aged 50 to 65 in good health and CMV-seropositive. The sequencing input was PBMCs. The rearrangement joins TRBV10-3 to TRBJ2-2; 8 positions match TRBD1. In DNA, the CDR3 is TGTGCCATCAGTGAGAAGGAGGGACAGGACGCCGGGGAGCTGTTTTTT. As protein: CAISEKEGQDAGELFF.